The rows below give T cell receptor beta chains drawn from one sample of a study of shared clonotypes between healthy human individuals. Produced via immunoSEQ multiplex PCR; TCRdb's table is partial and in-frame only. The table has around 2.5 million clones, 90% to 95% seen once. Sequencing was done on a sample of naive CD4+ T cells from PBMCs. These receptor sequences come from a man aged 18 to 29 in good health. Some clones in this sample may be carry-over from other donors' samples. Each CDR3 is given with its conserved first and last residue. D genes are given only for firm matches. Part of the rows lack a size; the others show once, few, many or a class for expanded clones.

TRBV7-9	-	TRBJ2-7	-	CASSLAREVQYF	TGTGCCAGCAGCTTAGCGCGCGAGGTGCAGTACTTC
TRBV10-3	-	TRBJ1-5	few	CAISESGGNQPQHF	TGTGCCATCAGTGAGTCCGGGGGCAATCAGCCCCAGCATTTT
TRBV19	-	TRBJ1-3	-	CASSIGLPISGNTIYF	TGTGCCAGTAGTATCGGACTCCCGATCTCTGGAAACACCATATATTTT
TRBV5-1	-	TRBJ2-7	-	CASSLGNIQWNSYEQYF	TGCGCCAGCAGCTTGGGTAATATACAGTGGAACTCCTACGAGCAGTACTTC
TRBV6-1	TRBD2	TRBJ2-1	once	CASSEYGAGAYYNEQFF	TGTGCCAGCAGTGAGTACGGCGCGGGAGCCTACTACAATGAGCAGTTCTTC
TRBV7-8	-	TRBJ1-4	-	CASSFRSGRAEKLFF	TGTGCCAGCAGCTTCCGGTCAGGGAGAGCGGAAAAACTGTTTTTT
TRBV5-1	-	TRBJ2-3	-	CATAATGSTDTQYF	TGCGCCACAGCAGCAACGGGAAGCACAGATACGCAGTATTTT
TRBV7-2	TRBD2	TRBJ2-7	-	CASSNRDGGSKQYF	TGTGCCAGCAGCAACCGGGACGGGGGGTCCAAGCAGTACTTC
TRBV28	TRBD1	TRBJ2-1	-	CASSSDRGLFYEQFF	TGTGCCAGCAGTTCCGACAGGGGGCTTTTTTATGAGCAGTTCTTC
TRBV7-9	-	TRBJ2-7	once	CASSSYRYYEQYF	TGTGCCAGCAGCTCCTATAGGTATTACGAGCAGTACTTC
TRBV2	TRBD1	TRBJ2-3	-	CASSQRQGSLTQYF	TGTGCCAGCAGCCAACGACAGGGCTCCCTTACGCAGTATTTT
TRBV18	TRBD1	TRBJ2-7	-	CASSPRTGAVDNEQYF	TGTGCCAGCTCACCAAGAACAGGGGCCGTCGATAACGAGCAGTACTTC
TRBV6-5	TRBD2	TRBJ2-3	-	CASSYAAGGPPDTQYF	TGTGCCAGCAGTTACGCAGCGGGAGGGCCTCCAGATACGCAGTATTTT
TRBV28	-	TRBJ2-3	-	CASSLSTDTQYF	TGTGCCAGCAGTTTATCTACAGATACGCAGTATTTT
TRBV7-2	-	TRBJ2-3	-	CASRRSLSTDTQYF	TGTGCCAGCCGGAGGTCCTTAAGCACAGATACGCAGTATTTT
TRBV5-4	TRBD2	TRBJ2-1	-	CASSPGLAGVSRSEQFF	TGTGCCAGCAGCCCGGGACTAGCGGGAGTAAGCAGGAGTGAGCAGTTCTTC
TRBV2	TRBD1	TRBJ1-1	few	CASSETGGFTEAFF	TGTGCCAGCAGTGAAACAGGGGGCTTCACTGAAGCTTTCTTT
TRBV11-2	-	TRBJ2-1	-	CASSSDFNEQFF	TGTGCCAGCAGCTCGGACTTCAATGAGCAGTTCTTC
TRBV19	TRBD1	TRBJ1-2	-	CASTDDRGFHYGYTF	TGTGCCAGTACCGATGACAGGGGGTTTCACTATGGCTACACCTTC
TRBV6-1	-	TRBJ1-4	-	CASSESPWDDSTNEKLFF	TGTGCCAGCAGTGAATCCCCTTGGGACGACTCAACTAATGAAAAACTGTTTTTT
TRBV9	-	TRBJ2-1	-	CASSVGSRNEQFF	TGTGCCAGCAGCGTAGGATCCCGCAATGAGCAGTTCTTC
TRBV29-1	-	TRBJ1-3	few	CSVGMGTGNTIYF	TGCAGCGTTGGAATGGGGACTGGAAACACCATATATTTT
TRBV5-1	TRBD1	TRBJ1-5	-	CASSTGQGGQPQHF	TGCGCCAGCAGCACCGGACAGGGTGGACAGCCCCAGCATTTT
TRBV9	TRBD2	TRBJ2-5	-	CASSVGGSKQETQYF	TGTGCCAGCAGCGTAGGCGGGAGTAAACAAGAGACCCAGTACTTC
TRBV7-2	TRBD1	TRBJ2-1	-	CASSLGGRGPGYNEQFF	TGTGCCAGCAGCTTAGGGGGCAGGGGGCCAGGCTACAATGAGCAGTTCTTC
TRBV7-2	TRBD1	TRBJ1-5	-	CASSQGQGGNQPQHF	TGTGCCAGCAGCCAGGGACAGGGAGGGAATCAGCCCCAGCATTTT
TRBV27	-	TRBJ1-5	-	CASSLFLNQPQHF	TGTGCCAGCAGTTTATTTTTAAATCAGCCCCAGCATTTT
TRBV7-6	-	TRBJ2-7	-	CASSLAAAGYEQYF	TGTGCCAGCAGCTTAGCAGCGGCAGGATACGAGCAGTACTTC
TRBV19	-	TRBJ1-1	few	CASEALVNTEAFF	TGTGCCAGTGAAGCTTTGGTGAACACTGAAGCTTTCTTT
TRBV4-1	-	TRBJ1-2	-	CASSPDGHGDYGYTF	TGCGCCAGCAGCCCGGACGGCCACGGGGACTATGGCTACACCTTC
TRBV7-6	-	TRBJ2-4	-	CASSLDEGLHQRQYF	TGTGCCAGCAGTTTAGACGAAGGACTCCACCAGCGTCAGTACTTC
TRBV4-1	-	TRBJ1-4	once	CASSQTRDSRATNEKLFF	TGCGCCAGCAGCCAGACCCGGGACTCCCGAGCAACTAATGAAAAACTGTTTTTT